The clone carrying this TCR beta chain was observed a few times. As yet, its antigen is unknown. These data belong to a study of response to subunit inactivated influenza vaccine. Whole-study findings and limits: It was suggested by the authors that few new T cells are recruited by each seasonal influenza vaccination.

Each CDR3 protein gets one entry after TCRdb re-called the RT-PCR reads with MiXCR. Of more than 450,000 distinct CDR3 sequences detected, about 11% appear once; the ten largest clones hold approximately 10%. Trimming at V came to 5 bases and at J to 5 bases, leaving 12 bases not matched to a gene. The V gene's germline CDR1 is MDHEN and CDR2 SYDVKM. This CDR3 region has 17 residues. The same sample was also studied in work on T cells expressing NK-cell markers. As that study records: What made the TCR beta cDNA was 5'RACE template switching with UMIs. Cells sorted as CD3+CD56+NKG2C+, CD3+CD56+NKG2C- and CD3+CD56-NKG2C+ T cells supplied the TCR beta repertoires. In 5 or 6 donors, dominant CD3+CD56+NKG2C+ clonotypes ranked among the top 10 CD8+ clonotypes. Four donors showed these clonotypes also leading the CD3+CD56-NKG2C+ fraction.

The chain employs TRBV28 and TRBJ2-3; 11 nucleotides match TRBD2. Sequencing was performed on PBMCs from blood, taken on the day of vaccination. The sequence came from a man aged 50 or older who received an inactivated influenza vaccine. The CDR3 DNA is TGTGCCAGCAGTCCCCGACTACTAGCGGGAGTTGGAGATACGCAGTATTTT. Encoded protein: CASSPRLLAGVGDTQYF.